Listed below are T cell receptor beta chains from one sample, sequenced in a study of T cell repertoires in cytomegalovirus infection. One entry per CDR3 protein results from TCRdb running MiXCR on the reads. The sample consists of about 150,000 distinct CDR3 sequences, about 20% of them appearing once. Source material: PBMCs. Source of these receptors: a human donor in good health (CMV status not recorded). Some clones in this sample may be carry-over from other donors' samples. The CDR3 runs from the conserved cysteine through the conserved F or W. D genes are given only for firm matches. A clone size is listed for some rows: how often the clone was seen (once, few, many), or a class if it is expanded.

clone_size: few; j_call: TRBJ1-2; v_call: TRBV10-3; d_call: .; cdr3_nt: TGTGCCATCAGTGCATTTGACAGTCAAGTGGACTATGGCTACACCTTC; cdr3_aa: CAISAFDSQVDYGYTF
clone_size: few; j_call: TRBJ2-5; v_call: TRBV15; d_call: .; cdr3_nt: TGTGCCACCAGCAGAGGGGGGTGGAAGACAGGGACTCCAGAGACCCAGTACTTC; cdr3_aa: CATSRGGWKTGTPETQYF
clone_size: few; j_call: TRBJ2-5; v_call: TRBV7-8; d_call: .; cdr3_nt: TGTGCCAGCAGCTTATTGCCAAGCGAGACCCAGTACTTC; cdr3_aa: CASSLLPSETQYF
clone_size: .; j_call: TRBJ1-4; v_call: TRBV12-3/TRBV12-4; d_call: .; cdr3_nt: TGTGCCAGCAGTTTACAGGGTGGGGGATCAACTAATGAAAAACTGTTTTTT; cdr3_aa: CASSLQGGGSTNEKLFF
clone_size: .; j_call: TRBJ2-3; v_call: TRBV29-1; d_call: .; cdr3_nt: TGCAGCACCGGACTAGGGGGAGTGTCAGATACGCAGTATTTT; cdr3_aa: CSTGLGGVSDTQYF
clone_size: few; j_call: TRBJ1-5; v_call: TRBV6-6; d_call: .; cdr3_nt: TGTGCCAGCAGTTACCGCGATCAGCCCCAGCATTTT; cdr3_aa: CASSYRDQPQHF
clone_size: few; j_call: TRBJ2-7; v_call: TRBV5-1; d_call: .; cdr3_nt: TGCGCCAGCAGCGAGGACAGTACCTACGAGCAGTACTTC; cdr3_aa: CASSEDSTYEQYF
clone_size: many; j_call: TRBJ1-3; v_call: TRBV7-8; d_call: .; cdr3_nt: TGTGCCAGCAGCTTGACAGCTAGCTCTGGAAACACCATATATTTT; cdr3_aa: CASSLTASSGNTIYF
clone_size: .; j_call: TRBJ1-2; v_call: TRBV6-6; d_call: .; cdr3_nt: TGTGCCAGCAGCTCCCAGGGTCCGTTTTACTATGGCTACACCTTC; cdr3_aa: CASSSQGPFYYGYTF
clone_size: .; j_call: TRBJ2-1; v_call: TRBV24-1; d_call: .; cdr3_nt: TGTGCCACCAGTGCTGCCGGGATCGGCGGGAATGAGCAGTTCTTC; cdr3_aa: CATSAAGIGGNEQFF
clone_size: .; j_call: TRBJ1-6; v_call: TRBV5-5; d_call: .; cdr3_nt: TGTGCCAGCAGCAGTGGGGCGGGGGATTCACCCCTCCACTTT; cdr3_aa: CASSSGAGDSPLHF
clone_size: many; j_call: TRBJ1-1; v_call: TRBV5-6; d_call: .; cdr3_nt: TGTGCCAGCAGCCGGACAGCCCGCCGGACTGAAGCTTTCTTT; cdr3_aa: CASSRTARRTEAFF
clone_size: few; j_call: TRBJ2-5; v_call: TRBV27; d_call: .; cdr3_nt: TGTGCCAGCAGTCGTCTCGGGGACCCGGGGCAGGAGACCCAGTACTTC; cdr3_aa: CASSRLGDPGQETQYF
clone_size: few; j_call: TRBJ2-3; v_call: TRBV20-1; d_call: .; cdr3_nt: TGCAGTGCTAGAGAACTCTCCAGGGGAGAAGATACGCAGTATTTT; cdr3_aa: CSARELSRGEDTQYF
clone_size: few; j_call: TRBJ2-1; v_call: TRBV6-6; d_call: TRBD1; cdr3_nt: TGTGCCAGCAGTTACGGACAGGGGGGTTACAATGAGCAGTTCTTC; cdr3_aa: CASSYGQGGYNEQFF
clone_size: many; j_call: TRBJ2-7; v_call: TRBV7-6; d_call: TRBD2; cdr3_nt: TGTGCCAGCAGCTTAACGGCGGGGGGCACCTACGAGCAGTACTTC; cdr3_aa: CASSLTAGGTYEQYF
clone_size: .; j_call: TRBJ1-2; v_call: TRBV28; d_call: TRBD1; cdr3_nt: TGTGCCAGCACCGGACAGGTGAAGGGCGGCTACAGCTTC; cdr3_aa: CASTGQVKGGYSF
clone_size: many; j_call: TRBJ2-1; v_call: TRBV11-2; d_call: TRBD1; cdr3_nt: TGTGCCAGCAGCTTTCGGGACAGGGGTCTAGATGAGCAGTTCTTC; cdr3_aa: CASSFRDRGLDEQFF
clone_size: many; j_call: TRBJ2-3; v_call: TRBV7-2; d_call: TRBD2; cdr3_nt: TGTGCCAGCAGCTTAGTATTCCCCGGGACTAGCGGGAGGGCCGCCGAAGATACGCAGTATTTT; cdr3_aa: CASSLVFPGTSGRAAEDTQYF
clone_size: few; j_call: TRBJ1-1; v_call: TRBV7-9; d_call: TRBD1; cdr3_nt: TGTGCCAGCAGAACAGGGGGCGCGGGCACTGAAGCTTTCTTT; cdr3_aa: CASRTGGAGTEAFF
clone_size: many; j_call: TRBJ2-6; v_call: TRBV5-6; d_call: TRBD1; cdr3_nt: TGTGCCAGCAGCTTGGAGACAGGGATGACCGCTGGGGCCAACGTCCTGACTTTC; cdr3_aa: CASSLETGMTAGANVLTF
clone_size: .; j_call: TRBJ2-7; v_call: TRBV6-2/TRBV6-3; d_call: TRBD2; cdr3_nt: TGTGCCAGCCGTGGCGGCGGGAGTGGGTACGAGCAGTACTTC; cdr3_aa: CASRGGGSGYEQYF
clone_size: .; j_call: TRBJ2-2; v_call: TRBV28; d_call: .; cdr3_nt: TGTGCCAGCACCAGGGGCCCTACGGACACCGGGGAGCTGTTTTTT; cdr3_aa: CASTRGPTDTGELFF
clone_size: few; j_call: TRBJ2-7; v_call: TRBV5-5; d_call: TRBD1; cdr3_nt: TGTGCCAGCAGCTTGGTACCCACAGGGGCCTACGAGCAGTACTTC; cdr3_aa: CASSLVPTGAYEQYF
clone_size: .; j_call: TRBJ2-3; v_call: TRBV10-3; d_call: TRBD2; cdr3_nt: TGTGCCATCAGTAAACCTAGCGGGGCTAGCACAGATACGCAGTATTTT; cdr3_aa: CAISKPSGASTDTQYF
clone_size: many; j_call: TRBJ2-1; v_call: TRBV7-4; d_call: TRBD2; cdr3_nt: TGTGCCAGCAGCTACCGGGGGGGCGACAATGAGCAGTTCTTC; cdr3_aa: CASSYRGGDNEQFF
clone_size: .; j_call: TRBJ1-1; v_call: TRBV12-3/TRBV12-4; d_call: TRBD1; cdr3_nt: TGTGCCAGCAGTTTCTCAGGGGGGGAGAACACTGAAGCTTTCTTT; cdr3_aa: CASSFSGGENTEAFF
clone_size: .; j_call: TRBJ2-7; v_call: TRBV24-1; d_call: .; cdr3_nt: TGTGCCACCAGTGACGCAAAGGGGAGGAACGAGCAGTACTTC; cdr3_aa: CATSDAKGRNEQYF
clone_size: few; j_call: TRBJ2-7; v_call: TRBV20-1; d_call: .; cdr3_nt: TGCAGTGCTCCCGACAGCTCCTACGAGCAGTACTTC; cdr3_aa: CSAPDSSYEQYF
clone_size: many; j_call: TRBJ1-3; v_call: TRBV7-3; d_call: .; cdr3_nt: TGTGCCAGCAGCCTGGGACCCCGCTCTGGAAACACCATATATTTT; cdr3_aa: CASSLGPRSGNTIYF
clone_size: few; j_call: TRBJ2-7; v_call: TRBV7-9; d_call: .; cdr3_nt: TGTGCCAGCAGCGCTAGACCAGAATCCTCCTACGAGCAGTACTTC; cdr3_aa: CASSARPESSYEQYF
clone_size: .; j_call: TRBJ1-1; v_call: TRBV7-2; d_call: TRBD1; cdr3_nt: TGTGCCAGCAGCTTCCGGGACAGGGGTCGAGCTTTCTTT; cdr3_aa: CASSFRDRGRAFF
clone_size: .; j_call: TRBJ1-5; v_call: TRBV2; d_call: .; cdr3_nt: TGTGCCAGCAGTGCCGACAGCCTTAGCAATCAGCCCCAGCATTTT; cdr3_aa: CASSADSLSNQPQHF
clone_size: many; j_call: TRBJ1-1; v_call: TRBV6-1; d_call: .; cdr3_nt: TGTGCCAGCATGTTGGACCGAGGGTACACTGAAGCTTTCTTT; cdr3_aa: CASMLDRGYTEAFF
clone_size: few; j_call: TRBJ2-3; v_call: TRBV12-3/TRBV12-4; d_call: TRBD2; cdr3_nt: TGTGCCAGCAGGGCGGGGGGCCCAGGGGCGACGCAGTATTTT; cdr3_aa: CASRAGGPGATQYF
clone_size: .; j_call: TRBJ2-7; v_call: TRBV2; d_call: .; cdr3_nt: TGTGCCAGCAGTGCGAATTCTCTGGCCCGTGACCTTTACGAGCAGTACTTC; cdr3_aa: CASSANSLARDLYEQYF
clone_size: few; j_call: TRBJ2-2; v_call: TRBV7-8; d_call: .; cdr3_nt: TGTGCCAGCGGGGGTGATGACACCGGGGAGCTGTTTTTT; cdr3_aa: CASGGDDTGELFF
clone_size: .; j_call: TRBJ2-5; v_call: TRBV5-4; d_call: TRBD1; cdr3_nt: TGTGCCAGCAGCTACCGGACAGGGCGGCAAGAGACCCAGTACTTC; cdr3_aa: CASSYRTGRQETQYF
clone_size: many; j_call: TRBJ2-3; v_call: TRBV2; d_call: TRBD2; cdr3_nt: TGTGCCAGCAGTGAGAGAAGCGGGGGGCGGCTCCATACGCAGTATTTT; cdr3_aa: CASSERSGGRLHTQYF
clone_size: .; j_call: TRBJ1-2; v_call: TRBV28; d_call: TRBD1; cdr3_nt: TGTGCCAGCAGCGGGGCTCGGGGGACAGGGTACAACTATGGCTACACCTTC; cdr3_aa: CASSGARGTGYNYGYTF
clone_size: .; j_call: TRBJ1-1; v_call: TRBV6-1; d_call: TRBD1; cdr3_nt: TGTGCCAGCAGTTACGCGGGACAGGTCACTGAAGCTTTCTTT; cdr3_aa: CASSYAGQVTEAFF
clone_size: many; j_call: TRBJ2-1; v_call: TRBV7-6; d_call: TRBD2; cdr3_nt: TGTGCCAGCAGCCAATGGACTAGCGGAGCCTCCTACAATGAGCAGTTCTTC; cdr3_aa: CASSQWTSGASYNEQFF
clone_size: few; j_call: TRBJ2-5; v_call: TRBV2; d_call: TRBD2; cdr3_nt: TGTGCCAGCCATGGGGGACGCGGGGGGTTCGGAGAGACCCAGTACTTC; cdr3_aa: CASHGGRGGFGETQYF
clone_size: .; j_call: TRBJ1-6; v_call: TRBV28; d_call: .; cdr3_nt: TGTGCCAGCAGGTCAAAAGGAGGGCCCTATAATTCACCCCTCCACTTT; cdr3_aa: CASRSKGGPYNSPLHF
clone_size: once; j_call: TRBJ1-2; v_call: TRBV11-1; d_call: .; cdr3_nt: TGTACCAGCAGCCCGGACCGGGGACCTTCCTATGGCTACACCTTC; cdr3_aa: CTSSPDRGPSYGYTF
clone_size: .; j_call: TRBJ1-5; v_call: TRBV27; d_call: TRBD1; cdr3_nt: TGTGCCAGCAGGGACAGGGGGGCTAGCAATCAGCCCCAGCATTTT; cdr3_aa: CASRDRGASNQPQHF
clone_size: once; j_call: TRBJ2-1; v_call: TRBV10-3; d_call: .; cdr3_nt: TGTGCCATCAGTGAGTATACAGGGTCCTACAATGAGCAGTTCTTC; cdr3_aa: CAISEYTGSYNEQFF
clone_size: .; j_call: TRBJ1-1; v_call: TRBV14; d_call: .; cdr3_nt: TGTGCCAGCAGCCAAGAAAGCCGAGGCGCTGAAGCTTTCTTT; cdr3_aa: CASSQESRGAEAFF
clone_size: few; j_call: TRBJ1-1; v_call: TRBV7-6; d_call: .; cdr3_nt: TGTGCCAGCAGCCCCCAGAGGGGACCGAGAATTGAAGCTTTCTTT; cdr3_aa: CASSPQRGPRIEAFF
clone_size: .; j_call: TRBJ2-2; v_call: TRBV19; d_call: .; cdr3_nt: TGTGCCAGTAGTATCACCAGGCAGATCCTACACACCGGGGAGCTGTTTTTT; cdr3_aa: CASSITRQILHTGELFF
clone_size: .; j_call: TRBJ2-2; v_call: TRBV28; d_call: .; cdr3_nt: TGTGCCAGCAATCCTACAGGGTACGGCGGGGAGCTGTTTTTT; cdr3_aa: CASNPTGYGGELFF
clone_size: many; j_call: TRBJ2-5; v_call: TRBV29-1; d_call: .; cdr3_nt: TGCAGCGTTGTTGGGGGGTACCAAGAGACCCAGTACTTC; cdr3_aa: CSVVGGYQETQYF
clone_size: many; j_call: TRBJ2-7; v_call: TRBV7-2; d_call: TRBD2; cdr3_nt: TGTGCCAGCAGCCCTGGACTAGGGGTGACCTACGAGCAGTACTTC; cdr3_aa: CASSPGLGVTYEQYF
clone_size: many; j_call: TRBJ1-1; v_call: TRBV6-1; d_call: .; cdr3_nt: TGTGCCAGCAGTGAAGGTGGGGGGAGGAACACTGAAGCTTTCTTT; cdr3_aa: CASSEGGGRNTEAFF
clone_size: few; j_call: TRBJ1-5; v_call: TRBV28; d_call: .; cdr3_nt: TGTGCCAGCAGTTTGGGGGACTTCAATCAGCCCCAGCATTTT; cdr3_aa: CASSLGDFNQPQHF